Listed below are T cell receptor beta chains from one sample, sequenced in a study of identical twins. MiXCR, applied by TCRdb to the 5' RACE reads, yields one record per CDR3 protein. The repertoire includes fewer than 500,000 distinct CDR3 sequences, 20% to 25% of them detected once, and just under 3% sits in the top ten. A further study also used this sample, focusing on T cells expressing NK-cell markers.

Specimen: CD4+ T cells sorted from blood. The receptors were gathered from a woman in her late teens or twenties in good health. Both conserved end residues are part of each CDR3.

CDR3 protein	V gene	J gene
CASSSRGGQPQHF	TRBV12-3/TRBV12-4	TRBJ1-5
CSVDFSRYEQFF	TRBV29-1	TRBJ2-1
CASSWASGPQHEQYF	TRBV6-1	TRBJ2-7
CASRRNPSSLSGANVLTF	TRBV6-1	TRBJ2-6
CASSEWSGLLGYTF	TRBV9	TRBJ1-2
CASSQGSGISGANVLTF	TRBV3-1	TRBJ2-6
CSAEGQGRTGELFF	TRBV20-1	TRBJ2-2
CASSPLLVGQGVNEQYF	TRBV5-1	TRBJ2-7
CASSPSRGTDTQYF	TRBV18	TRBJ2-3
CASSLSGWEEAFF	TRBV5-1	TRBJ1-1
CASSPRGGETQYF	TRBV7-2	TRBJ2-5
CASSLAAGSTYEQYF	TRBV5-1	TRBJ2-7
CASGDRAGSSETQYF	TRBV12-3/TRBV12-4	TRBJ2-5
CASSAAAGYNSPLHF	TRBV5-5	TRBJ1-6
CASSQQRGQHF	TRBV3-1	TRBJ1-5
CSARVTSGSREQYF	TRBV20-1	TRBJ2-7
CASSPGSGSYTF	TRBV3-1	TRBJ1-2
CAISESGGVLYNEQFF	TRBV10-3	TRBJ2-1
CASSSGTSGSEQYF	TRBV5-8	TRBJ2-7
CASSSGTSGDNEQFF	TRBV6-5	TRBJ2-1
CASSADRNYEQYF	TRBV7-8	TRBJ2-7
CASRRTGPAVETQYF	TRBV12-3/TRBV12-4	TRBJ2-5
CATSDYGTGELFF	TRBV24-1	TRBJ2-2
CAIADRPNQPQHF	TRBV19	TRBJ1-5
CASSQSPGGLYNEQFF	TRBV14	TRBJ2-1
CASRPGRGTGELFF	TRBV6-1	TRBJ2-2
CASLRTGGYNEQFF	TRBV12-3/TRBV12-4	TRBJ2-1
CSAIRGPEQYF	TRBV20-1	TRBJ2-7
CASVLAGALSSYNEQFF	TRBV7-2	TRBJ2-1
CASRLDPVSVIYNSPLHF	TRBV5-1	TRBJ1-6
CSAHDNEQFF	TRBV20-1	TRBJ2-1
CATGTSGNTDTQYF	TRBV10-3	TRBJ2-3
CSARPTGGLRKTQYF	TRBV20-1	TRBJ2-5
CASSSDLLSYLQYF	TRBV7-2	TRBJ2-3
CASILVGEQYF	TRBV2	TRBJ2-7
CASRETGWETQYF	TRBV6-1	TRBJ2-5
CASVTSGTNTGELFF	TRBV7-9	TRBJ2-2
CASSLRSPEEELFF	TRBV5-1	TRBJ2-2
CSARVLAGGLSSYNEQFF	TRBV20-1	TRBJ2-1
CASSATDSYEQYF	TRBV5-6	TRBJ2-7
CSVRGDRGEQYF	TRBV20-1	TRBJ2-7
CSATQGRDSPLHF	TRBV20-1	TRBJ1-6
CASSLVLAGAETQYF	TRBV5-6	TRBJ2-5
CSAATSPHEQFF	TRBV20-1	TRBJ2-1
CASSFVAQSKNIQYF	TRBV5-5	TRBJ2-4
CSATPDFEQFF	TRBV20-1	TRBJ2-1
CASSLTGTGGYNEQFF	TRBV5-1	TRBJ2-1